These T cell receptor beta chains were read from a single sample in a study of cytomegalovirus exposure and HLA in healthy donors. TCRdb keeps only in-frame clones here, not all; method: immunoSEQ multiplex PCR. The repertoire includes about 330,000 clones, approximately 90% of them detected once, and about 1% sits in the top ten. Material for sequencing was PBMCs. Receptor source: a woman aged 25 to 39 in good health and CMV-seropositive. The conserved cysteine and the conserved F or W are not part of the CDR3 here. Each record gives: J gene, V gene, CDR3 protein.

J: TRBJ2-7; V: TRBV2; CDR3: ASSDLQGASYEQY
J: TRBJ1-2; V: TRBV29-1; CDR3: STAQGSNYGYT
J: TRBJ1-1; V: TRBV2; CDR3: ASSEALQGVEAF
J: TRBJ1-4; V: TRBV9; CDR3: ASSLGTASNEKLF
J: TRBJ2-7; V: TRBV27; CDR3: ASSPTGGGAYEQY
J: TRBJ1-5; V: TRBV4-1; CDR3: ASSQGQFDQPQH
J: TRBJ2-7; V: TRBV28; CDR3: ASTPPGLVIEQY
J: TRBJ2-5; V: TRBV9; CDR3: ASSVEDRAGETQY
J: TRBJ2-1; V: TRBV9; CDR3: ASSVSDYNEQF
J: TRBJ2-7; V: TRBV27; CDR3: ASSLIRASSYEQY
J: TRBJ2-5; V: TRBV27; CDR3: ASSPRRQGQETQY
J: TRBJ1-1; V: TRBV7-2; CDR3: ASSMGRTPRNTEAF
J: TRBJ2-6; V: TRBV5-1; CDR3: ASSLVGTSGANVLT
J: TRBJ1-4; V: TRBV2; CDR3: ASSGGTGAGNEKLF
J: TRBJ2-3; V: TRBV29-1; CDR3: SVVIMGGADTQY
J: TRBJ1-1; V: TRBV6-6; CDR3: ASSYSGPSLTEAF
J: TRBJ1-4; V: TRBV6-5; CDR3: ASSYSPLRQLEKLF